This T cell receptor (beta chain) comes out of a study of blood T cells in healthy people across ages. The CDR3 length is 13 residues. The germline gives CDR1 SQVTM, CDR2 ANQGSEA. V was clipped by 6 bases and J by 5 bases, with 14 bases between them. With a J-beta primer mix and a sample-barcoded 5' primer, a second PCR ran about 6 to 11 cycles. TCRdb re-called the 5' RACE reads with MiXCR, one entry per CDR3 protein. The sample lists some 670,000 distinct CDR3 sequences, around 52% occurring once. The sample taken for sequencing was blood. This chain connects TRBV29-1 to TRBJ2-1; a weak D match, TRBD1 (5 bases). The TCR comes from a woman older than 75 in good health. CDR3 in DNA: TGCAGCGTGGACATCGTCGGCGACAATGAGCAGTTCTTC. This codes for CSVDIVGDNEQFF.